This T cell receptor beta chain was sequenced for a study of T cell responses to AZD1222 COVID-19 vaccine. This CDR3 has 19 residues. The germline CDR1 and CDR2 sequences are SGHDN and FVKESK. Trimming removed 0 bases from V and 7 bases from J; junction bases left unmatched: 18. TCRdb's copy holds only in-frame clones and misses some; the assay was immunoSEQ multiplex PCR. The data show some 150,000 clones, 88% seen once. This clone was counted a single time. The source is an adult who had recovered from COVID-19. The sequenced sample was peripheral blood, obtained after recovery from COVID-19. This chain uses TRBV14 with TRBJ2-7, with 10 bases identical to TRBD1. CDR3 region: CASSQERGQGYLLRKEQYF. The DNA of the CDR3 is TGTGCCAGCAGCCAAGAAAGGGGACAGGGGTACTTGTTACGGAAGGAGCAGTACTTC.